Presented here are 21 T cell receptor beta chains from one specimen sequenced in a study of blood T cell repertoires in COVID-19. Profiled with immunoSEQ multiplex PCR; TCRdb holds only in-frame clones, not every one. The sample carries about 80,000 clones, around 79% recorded once. Sequenced material: peripheral blood. These receptors came from a human donor in a cohort sampled during active COVID-19.

The CDR3 protein is CASSTGLGETQYF. CDR3 bases: TGTGCCAGCAGCACAGGGCTAGGAGAGACCCAGTACTTC. The rearrangement uses TRBV28 and TRBJ2-5; a possible D gene is TRBD1 (6 bases). The CDR3 consists of 13 residues. In germline, CDR1 is MDHEN, CDR2 SYDVKM. Trimming took off 6 bases at V and 4 bases at J, with 12 bases between the two ends.

As to this clone: Since a much larger clone is just one base distant, this may be a read error. This sample includes further DNA sequences coding for the same CDR3. The chain links TRBV9 to TRBJ2-2; D not certain. Germline V gives CDR1 SGDLS, CDR2 YYNGEE. The CDR3 is 12 amino acids. V lost 2 bases and J 7 bases, leaving 6 bases between the germline ends. For the CDR3, the DNA is TGTGCCAGCAGCGTTGTGAGCGGGGAGCTGTTTTTT. This sequence encodes CASSVVSGELFF.

This rearrangement joins TRBV12-3 or TRBV12-4 to TRBJ1-2, with 7 bases lining up with TRBD1. The ends lost 5 bases at V and 5 bases at J; junction bases unmatched: 5. This CDR3 region has 13 residues. CDR3 in amino acids: CASSTGTVYGYTF. For the CDR3, the DNA is TGTGCCAGCAGTACCGGGACAGTATATGGCTACACCTTC.

The chain combines TRBV12-5 with TRBJ1-5, with 8 bases identical to TRBD1. The CDR3 has 15 amino acids. CDR1 and CDR2 (germline): LGHNT, FRNRAP. With 1 base clipped from V and 5 bases from J, the junction kept 4 bases outside the gene matches. In nucleotides, the CDR3 is TGTGCTAGTGGTTTGGGGACAGGGATCCATCAGCCCCAGCATTTT. Translation: CASGLGTGIHQPQHF.

The chain has TRBV28 and TRBJ2-4, with D perhaps matching TRBD2 (6 bases). V was trimmed by 4 bases and J by 9 bases, leaving 19 bases between them. This CDR3 has 15 amino acids. Germline CDR1 and CDR2: MDHEN and SYDVKM. CDR3 loop: CASSSPGLHPTIQYF. CDR3 nucleotides: TGTGCCAGCAGTTCGCCGGGACTCCACCCGACCATTCAGTACTTC.

V usage is TRBV7-2 and J usage is TRBJ1-5, with a weak D call TRBD1 (5 bases). With 6 bases removed from V and 6 bases from J, the gap between germline ends came to 12 bases. This CDR3 contains 13 residues. Germline V CDR1 and CDR2: SGHTA, FQGNSA. The CDR3 here is CASSSDIVQPQHF. DNA of the CDR3: TGTGCCAGCAGTTCGGACATCGTTCAGCCCCAGCATTTT.

The CDR3 nucleotides read TGCGCCAGCAGCTCCTGGACAGGGTCCTACAATGAGCAGTTCTTC. It is translated as CASSSWTGSYNEQFF. The chain combines TRBV5-1 with TRBJ2-1, with 8 bases aligning to TRBD1. The V segment lost 3 bases and the J segment 1 base; nucleotides outside the gene matches: 3. CDR3 size: 15 residues. Germline assignment: CDR1 SGHRS and CDR2 YFSETQ.

This chain connects TRBV4-3 to TRBJ2-2; possibly TRBD1 for D (6 bases). V lost 0 bases and J lost 7, with 12 bases in between. Germline V gene data show CDR1 as LGHNA and CDR2 as YSLEER. This CDR3 region has 15 residues. The CDR3 loop reads CASSQDTGIIGELFF. CDR3 in DNA: TGCGCCAGCAGCCAAGACACAGGGATAATCGGGGAGCTGTTTTTT.

The V and J genes are TRBV28 and TRBJ1-5; TRBD1 might be the D (6 bases). The germline gives CDR1 MDHEN, CDR2 SYDVKM. Trimming took off 3 bases at V and 0 bases at J, with 18 bases between the two ends. The CDR3 sequence is 18 residues long. This CDR3 reads CASSFWWGLSDSNQPQHF. The CDR3 DNA sequence: TGTGCCAGCAGTTTTTGGTGGGGGCTGAGCGATAGCAATCAGCCCCAGCATTTT.

This clone appeared once. V usage is TRBV19 and J usage is TRBJ1-5; a possible D gene is TRBD1 (5 bases). V shed 2 bases and J shed 0 bases, with 11 bases lying between them. CDR3 size: 16 residues. Germline CDR1 LNHDA, CDR2 SQIVND (reference sequence). Written as DNA, the CDR3 is TGTGCCAGTAGTATATTCCGGGGGGATAGCAATCAGCCCCAGCATTTT. Its translation: CASSIFRGDSNQPQHF.

This clone was counted many times. This chain links TRBV9 with TRBJ1-4, with 8 bases that match TRBD1. Germline CDR1 is SGDLS and CDR2 is YYNGEE. The CDR3 runs to 16 residues. V lost 0 bases and J lost 3; bases outside the gene matches: 4. CDR3: CASSVGTGPANEKLFF. In DNA, the CDR3 is TGTGCCAGCAGCGTAGGGACAGGGCCCGCTAATGAAAAACTGTTTTTT. The entire variable domain, with the rest obtained from reference TRBV9 and TRBJ1-4, is as follows: DSGVTQTPKHLITATGQRVTLRCSPRSGDLSVYWYQQSLDQGLQFLIQYYNGEERAKGNILERFSAQQFPDLHSELNLSSLELGDSALYFCASSVGTGPANEKLFFGSGTQLSVL.

The chain is built from TRBV4-1 and TRBJ2-3, with D perhaps matching TRBD1 (6 bases). Looked up from germline, CDR1 is MGHRA and CDR2 is YSYEKL. The CDR3 loop spans 14 amino acids. V was trimmed by 3 bases and J by 2 bases, leaving 9 bases between them. The CDR3 here is CASSHRDNTDTQYF. For the CDR3, the DNA is TGCGCCAGCAGCCATAGGGACAACACAGATACGCAGTATTTT.

V is TRBV24-1 and J is TRBJ1-5; D not resolved. The V end lost 5 bases, the J end lost 2 bases, and 9 bases lay between the germline ends. CDR1 is KGHDR, CDR2 SFDVKD, per germline. This CDR3 contains 14 residues. The CDR3 sequence: CATSGRRGNQPQHF. The CDR3, as DNA: TGTGCCACCAGTGGCCGACGGGGCAATCAGCCCCAGCATTTT.

The chain employs TRBV15 and TRBJ1-2; TRBD1 might be the D (6 bases). The CDR3 sequence is 14 residues long. Germline-derived CDR1 and CDR2 are LNHNV and YYDKDF (reference sequence). Trimming removed 1 base from V and 5 bases from J, with 11 bases in between. In DNA form, the CDR3 reads TGTGCCACCAGCAGAGTACAGGGATTTTATGGCTACACCTTC. This translates into CATSRVQGFYGYTF.

The chain is built from TRBV14 and TRBJ1-1; weak D call: TRBD1 (6 bases). CDR3 length: 13 amino acids. Trimming took 4 bases from V and 12 from J, leaving 18 bases between them. CDR1 is SGHDN, CDR2 FVKESK, per germline. CDR3 sequence reads: CASSLNRDSFPFF. The DNA for the CDR3 is TGTGCCAGCAGCCTGAACAGGGATTCCTTCCCTTTCTTT.

This chain links TRBV14 with TRBJ1-1, with TRBD1 matching 10 bases. Germline V gene lookup returns CDR1 SGHDN and CDR2 FVKESK. The CDR3 length is 15 residues. The V and J ends lost 3 bases and 3 bases, in that order; junction bases with no gene match: 4. As DNA, the CDR3 is TGTGCCAGCAGCCACGGACAGGGGGGCGACACTGAAGCTTTCTTT. This gives the protein CASSHGQGGDTEAFF.

V is TRBV10-3 and J is TRBJ2-7; no clear D gene. Trimming took 3 bases from V and 4 from J, leaving 7 bases between them. Germline-derived CDR1 and CDR2 are ENHRY and SYGVKD. The CDR3 is 12 residues long. CDR3: CAISENGYEQYF. The CDR3 coding sequence is TGTGCCATCAGTGAAAACGGGTACGAGCAGTACTTC.

In its sample, this clone was seen once. J is TRBJ2-1 and V is TRBV18, with 10 nucleotides matching TRBD1. Unmatched junction bases numbered 7, after V lost 6 bases and J lost 8 bases. This CDR3 has 14 amino acids. In germline, CDR1 is KGHSH, CDR2 LQKENI. Here the CDR3 DNA reads TGTGCCAGCTCGCAGGGACAGGGGTTTCATGAGCAGTTCTTC. It specifies CASSQGQGFHEQFF.

V and J are TRBV30 and TRBJ1-2, with TRBD1 identical over 7 bases. The J segment lost 8 bases and the V segment lost 3 bases, leaving 6 bases of the junction unmatched. This CDR3 comprises 12 residues. Germline V gene data show CDR1 as GTSNPN and CDR2 as SVGIG (reference sequence). The CDR3 nucleotides are TGTGCCTGGAGGAGAGGAGGGGGCGGCTACACCTTC. Amino acid sequence: CAWRRGGGGYTF.

V is TRBV5-1 and J is TRBJ2-5; D is undetermined. This CDR3 region has 14 residues. V was trimmed by 2 bases and J by 2 bases, leaving 10 bases between them. CDR1 SGHRS and CDR2 YFSETQ come from the germline V gene. The DNA of the CDR3 is TGCGCCAGCAGCTTAAGAGTCGGGCAAGAGACCCAGTACTTC. Its protein is CASSLRVGQETQYF.

This chain connects TRBV19 to TRBJ2-1; 9 nucleotides line up with TRBD2. The CDR3 covers 15 residues. The V gene end was trimmed by 6 bases and the J gene end by 2 bases; junction bases not matched to a gene: 5. Germline CDR1 is LNHDA and CDR2 is SQIVND (reference sequence). CDR3 DNA: TGTGCCAGTAGCTTTAGCGGGAGAACCTACAATGAGCAGTTCTTC. Amino acid sequence: CASSFSGRTYNEQFF.